This is a list of T cell receptor beta chains from one sample in a study of blood T cell repertoires in COVID-19. The protocol was immunoSEQ multiplex PCR, while the TCRdb copy is restricted to in-frame clones and leaves out a portion. The data contain over 120,000 clones, over 60% of them singletons. The sequenced sample consisted of peripheral blood. The receptor source for this set is an elderly woman with active or convalescent COVID-19. Each CDR3 is given with its conserved first and last residue. Each record gives: V gene, D gene, J gene, clone size, CDR3 DNA, CDR3 protein. A D gene is named only where the DNA matches it firmly. Clone size is stated in some rows and not others, as once, few, many or a class when expanded.

v_call: TRBV7-2; d_call: -; j_call: TRBJ1-2; clone_size: -; cdr3_nt: TGTGCCAGCAGCCCTAGGGGTTGGGTATCTAACTATGGCTACACCTTC; cdr3_aa: CASSPRGWVSNYGYTF
v_call: TRBV9; d_call: -; j_call: TRBJ2-5; clone_size: -; cdr3_nt: TGTGCCAGCAGCGTAGGCGGCATAGCGCAAGAGACCCAGTACTTC; cdr3_aa: CASSVGGIAQETQYF
v_call: TRBV19; d_call: -; j_call: TRBJ2-7; clone_size: -; cdr3_nt: TGTGCCAGTAGCATAGGATTACAGAACGAGCAGTACTTC; cdr3_aa: CASSIGLQNEQYF
v_call: TRBV7-7; d_call: -; j_call: TRBJ2-7; clone_size: -; cdr3_nt: TGTGCTAGCAGCTTGGGAGATGGCTACGAGCAGTACTTC; cdr3_aa: CASSLGDGYEQYF
v_call: TRBV9; d_call: TRBD2; j_call: TRBJ2-7; clone_size: -; cdr3_nt: TGTGCCAGCAGCGCAGCGGGGAGCTCCTACGAGCAGTACTTC; cdr3_aa: CASSAAGSSYEQYF
v_call: TRBV11-2; d_call: -; j_call: TRBJ2-7; clone_size: -; cdr3_nt: TGTGCCAGCAGCTTAGGGCGGGGCTTAACCTACGAGCAGTACTTC; cdr3_aa: CASSLGRGLTYEQYF
v_call: TRBV12-3/TRBV12-4; d_call: -; j_call: TRBJ1-3; clone_size: -; cdr3_nt: TGTGCCAGCGGGCCCTCAGTGGGAAACACCATATATTTT; cdr3_aa: CASGPSVGNTIYF
v_call: TRBV19; d_call: -; j_call: TRBJ1-1; clone_size: -; cdr3_nt: TGTGCCAGTAAACCCGTCGAGATGAACACTGAAGCTTTCTTT; cdr3_aa: CASKPVEMNTEAFF
v_call: TRBV28; d_call: TRBD1; j_call: TRBJ2-6; clone_size: -; cdr3_nt: TGTGCCAGCTCCCCCCTCGGGACAGGGGGCGGTGGGGCCAACGTCCTGACTTTC; cdr3_aa: CASSPLGTGGGGANVLTF
v_call: TRBV3-1/TRBV3-2; d_call: -; j_call: TRBJ1-2; clone_size: few; cdr3_nt: TGTGCCAGCAGCGTCAGGGGTTCTAACTATGGCTACACCTTC; cdr3_aa: CASSVRGSNYGYTF
v_call: TRBV15; d_call: TRBD1; j_call: TRBJ1-4; clone_size: -; cdr3_nt: TGTGCCACCAGAGGGGGCCCGGGGGCGGACGAAAAACTGTTTTTT; cdr3_aa: CATRGGPGADEKLFF
v_call: TRBV5-1; d_call: TRBD1; j_call: TRBJ2-6; clone_size: -; cdr3_nt: TGCGCCAGCGGGACAGGGACGCTTTCTGGGGCCAACGTCCTGACTTTC; cdr3_aa: CASGTGTLSGANVLTF
v_call: TRBV5-1; d_call: TRBD1; j_call: TRBJ2-3; clone_size: many; cdr3_nt: TGCGCCAGCAGCTTGACAGGTGACAGGGGGCAAGATACGCAGTATTTT; cdr3_aa: CASSLTGDRGQDTQYF
v_call: TRBV27; d_call: TRBD1; j_call: TRBJ2-1; clone_size: few; cdr3_nt: TGTGCCAGCAGTTTGGTCAGGGGGTTCGGCAATGAGCAGTTCTTC; cdr3_aa: CASSLVRGFGNEQFF
v_call: TRBV7-3; d_call: -; j_call: TRBJ2-7; clone_size: -; cdr3_nt: TGTGCCAGCAGCCAGGGGAGGGGTGGCTCCTACGAGCAGTACTTC; cdr3_aa: CASSQGRGGSYEQYF
v_call: TRBV19; d_call: -; j_call: TRBJ1-1; clone_size: -; cdr3_nt: TGTGCCAGTAGGGACTCGCTTATGTACACTGAAGCTTTCTTT; cdr3_aa: CASRDSLMYTEAFF
v_call: TRBV6-1; d_call: TRBD1; j_call: TRBJ1-2; clone_size: -; cdr3_nt: TGTGCCAGCAGTGAAGATCAGGGGGTTGGCTATGGCTACACCTTC; cdr3_aa: CASSEDQGVGYGYTF
v_call: TRBV19; d_call: TRBD2; j_call: TRBJ2-7; clone_size: many; cdr3_nt: TGTGCCAGTAGCACGTTACTAGCGGGGGCTTACGAGCAGTACTTC; cdr3_aa: CASSTLLAGAYEQYF
v_call: TRBV4-3; d_call: -; j_call: TRBJ1-2; clone_size: once; cdr3_nt: TGCGCCAGCAGCCAACGGGTACCCTCCTATGGCTACACCTTC; cdr3_aa: CASSQRVPSYGYTF
v_call: TRBV7-3; d_call: TRBD1; j_call: TRBJ1-2; clone_size: -; cdr3_nt: TGTGCCAGCAGCCGTGATTCAGGGGGAGATGGCTACACCTTC; cdr3_aa: CASSRDSGGDGYTF
v_call: TRBV30; d_call: -; j_call: TRBJ1-6; clone_size: few; cdr3_nt: TGTGCCTGGACCCAGGAGGTGGGCTCCTATAATTCACCCCTCCACTTT; cdr3_aa: CAWTQEVGSYNSPLHF
v_call: TRBV19; d_call: TRBD2; j_call: TRBJ2-1; clone_size: once; cdr3_nt: TGTGCCAGATTTTCTAGCGGTTCCCGCTACAATGAGCAGTTCTTC; cdr3_aa: CARFSSGSRYNEQFF
v_call: TRBV5-1; d_call: TRBD1; j_call: TRBJ1-1; clone_size: once; cdr3_nt: TGCGCCAGCAGCCTCCCGGGACAGGGGAACACTGAAGCTTTCTTT; cdr3_aa: CASSLPGQGNTEAFF
v_call: TRBV28; d_call: -; j_call: TRBJ2-7; clone_size: -; cdr3_nt: TGTGCCAGCAGTACCAGCTCCTACGAGCAGTACTTC; cdr3_aa: CASSTSSYEQYF